This T cell receptor beta chain was identified in a study of T cells in Graves' hyperthyroidism and ophthalmopathy. There are many counts of this clonotype. Germline-derived CDR1 and CDR2 are SGHKS and YYEKEE (reference sequence). The CDR3 has 14 residues. Between the trimmed V and J ends, which lost 6 bases and 4 bases, there was a span of 16 bases. Amplification yielded TCR beta CDR3 regions, with RNA transcripts as the source. RT-PCR in the first round (using the HTBI primer set) targeted the TCR CDR3. TCRdb reprocessed the multiplex PCR reads with MiXCR, giving one entry per CDR3 protein. The repertoire holds about 92,000 distinct CDR3 sequences, with around 52% as singletons.

The chain recombines TRBV5-5 with TRBJ1-2; maybe TRBD1 (5 bases). The receptor was isolated from a woman aged 40 to 50 with Graves' hyperthyroidism. Source material: blood. Written as DNA, the CDR3 is TGTGCCAGCACCCCAGGGAAGGGCTCCTATGGCTACACCTTC. As protein: CASTPGKGSYGYTF.